This TCR beta chain is drawn from a study of T cell responses to AZD1222 COVID-19 vaccine. The overall study: Analyses pooled second doses at about 4 or about 12 weeks. Study-level findings and limits: Seropositivity was recorded at baseline in only a handful of AZD1222 recipients. Repertoire sampling occurred only after the peak T cell response. The donor cohort was predominantly white British with a female majority, and clonal diversity may have been underestimated.

About this clone: Antigen unknown.

The data were produced by immunoSEQ multiplex PCR, yet TCRdb's version contains in-frame clones alone and is incomplete. The top ten hold approximately 5.1% of the sample, which has about 97,000 clones, around 87% seen once. The V end was cut by 3 bases, the J end by 3 bases, with 11 bases between. The germline V gene has CDR1 SEHNR and CDR2 FQNEAQ (reference sequence). The CDR3 consists of 14 residues. This rearrangement joins TRBV7-9 to TRBJ1-1; D call uncertain. This clonotype originated in an adult in good health. The sequences come from peripheral blood, collected on day 0 of AZD1222 vaccination. CDR3 sequence: CASSFRQRDTEAFF. The CDR3 nucleotides are TGTGCCAGCAGCTTCCGGCAGAGGGACACTGAAGCTTTCTTT.